These 12 T cell receptor beta chains originate from one sample sequenced in a study of blood T cell repertoires in COVID-19. TCRdb's table, derived via immunoSEQ multiplex PCR, lists solely in-frame clones and lacks some. The table lists under 170,000 clones, 87% of them singletons. Sequencing was carried out using peripheral blood. Receptor source: a woman aged 55 to 70 with active or convalescent COVID-19.

The rearrangement joins TRBV2 to TRBJ1-6, with D hard to call. The CDR3 contains 15 residues. CDR1 is SNHLY and CDR2 is FYNNEI in the germline V gene. The ends were cut back, 2 bases at V and 9 bases at J, with 14 bases in the middle. The CDR3 here is CASSEREGTTSPLHF. The CDR3 DNA reads TGTGCCAGCAGTGAAAGGGAGGGAACGACTTCACCCCTCCACTTT.

This chain uses TRBV18 with TRBJ1-1, with 9 bases fitting TRBD1. With V trimmed by 6 bases and J by 1 base, 3 bases remained unmatched. This CDR3 has 14 residues. Germline lookup yields CDR1 KGHSH and CDR2 LQKENI. The CDR3 spells CASSRDRENTEAFF. The DNA of the CDR3 is TGTGCCAGCTCTCGGGACAGGGAGAACACTGAAGCTTTCTTT.

This rearrangement joins TRBV4-3 to TRBJ2-3; 10 positions agree with TRBD2. This CDR3 has 17 residues. Trimming took 3 bases from V and 1 from J; bases not matched to a gene: 7. Germline V gene lookup returns CDR1 LGHNA and CDR2 YSLEER. The CDR3, as DNA: TGCGCCAGCAGCCATGATTTAGCGGGGGGCGGCACAGATACGCAGTATTTT. This sequence encodes CASSHDLAGGGTDTQYF.

The V and J genes are TRBV7-9 and TRBJ2-7; no definite D call. The CDR3 spans 14 residues. The germline V gene encodes CDR1 SEHNR and CDR2 FQNEAQ (reference sequence). V dropped 5 bases and J dropped 0 bases, with 11 bases sitting between them. The CDR3 protein is CASSVDTPSYEQYF. The CDR3 nucleotides are TGTGCCAGCAGCGTAGACACCCCCTCCTACGAGCAGTACTTC.

The chain couples TRBV6-6 to TRBJ2-1; D is ambiguous. CDR3 length: 16 residues. V was clipped by 2 bases and J by 0 bases, with 11 bases between them. The germline CDR1 and CDR2 sequences are MNHNY and SVGAGI (reference sequence). CDR3 sequence reads: CASSYLGPASYNEQFF. In DNA, the CDR3 is TGTGCCAGCAGTTACCTGGGCCCGGCCTCCTACAATGAGCAGTTCTTC.

This chain links TRBV2 with TRBJ1-6; D uncertain. Germline lookup yields CDR1 SNHLY and CDR2 FYNNEI. This CDR3 spans 14 amino acids. V was trimmed by 7 bases and J by 0 bases, leaving 7 bases between them. The CDR3 region has the DNA TGTGCCAGCACGCAGGACTCCTATAATTCACCCCTCCACTTT. Its protein is CASTQDSYNSPLHF.

This chain uses TRBV10-3 with TRBJ1-1; no firm D call. The V and J ends lost 0 bases and 2 bases respectively, with 13 bases between them. The length of the CDR3 is 16 residues. The germline V gene encodes CDR1 ENHRY and CDR2 SYGVKD. The CDR3 loop reads CAISESEGEFNTEAFF. The CDR3 nucleotides are TGTGCCATCAGTGAGTCCGAAGGAGAGTTTAACACTGAAGCTTTCTTT.

This chain joins TRBV30 and TRBJ1-2; D uncertain. The germline gives CDR1 GTSNPN, CDR2 SVGIG (reference sequence). V dropped 0 bases and J dropped 5 bases, with 10 bases sitting between them. The CDR3 length is 13 residues. The CDR3: CAWSVTAIYGYTF. The CDR3 DNA is TGTGCCTGGAGTGTAACAGCAATATATGGCTACACCTTC.

This clone has only one observation. J is TRBJ1-4 and V is TRBV2; TRBD1 aligns across 7 bases. V shed 5 bases, J shed 8 bases, and the junction held 5 bases outside the gene matches. There are 13 residues in the CDR3. Germline V gives CDR1 SNHLY, CDR2 FYNNEI. CDR3 sequence reads: CASSRGLGEKLFF. The CDR3 DNA is TGTGCCAGCAGTAGGGGGCTCGGAGAAAAACTGTTTTTT.

A note on this clone: Different DNA sequences within this sample yield the same CDR3. V gene TRBV7-9 combines with J gene TRBJ1-2, with no clear D. The CDR3 length is 14 residues. Germline assignment: CDR1 SEHNR and CDR2 FQNEAQ (reference sequence). V was clipped by 0 bases and J by 4 bases, with 9 bases between them. DNA of the CDR3: TGTGCCAGCAGCTTAGCGGGCGAGGGCTATGGCTACACCTTC. As protein: CASSLAGEGYGYTF.

This chain joins TRBV7-9 and TRBJ1-1; possible D gene TRBD1, 5 bases. CDR1 is SEHNR and CDR2 is FQNEAQ in the germline V gene (reference sequence). Trimming removed 5 bases from V and 3 bases from J, with 13 bases in between. CDR3 size: 14 residues. In nucleotides, the CDR3 is TGTGCCAGCAGCGAAGGACATCCCTACACTGAAGCTTTCTTT. Amino acids: CASSEGHPYTEAFF.

J is TRBJ1-2 and V is TRBV7-9; TRBD1 aligns across 7 bases. V dropped 7 bases and J dropped 4; count of bases not matched to a gene: 3. This CDR3 has 12 residues. Germline lookup yields CDR1 SEHNR and CDR2 FQNEAQ (reference sequence). DNA of the CDR3: TGTGCCAGCAACAGGGGTGGCTATGGCTACACCTTC. This sequence encodes CASNRGGYGYTF.